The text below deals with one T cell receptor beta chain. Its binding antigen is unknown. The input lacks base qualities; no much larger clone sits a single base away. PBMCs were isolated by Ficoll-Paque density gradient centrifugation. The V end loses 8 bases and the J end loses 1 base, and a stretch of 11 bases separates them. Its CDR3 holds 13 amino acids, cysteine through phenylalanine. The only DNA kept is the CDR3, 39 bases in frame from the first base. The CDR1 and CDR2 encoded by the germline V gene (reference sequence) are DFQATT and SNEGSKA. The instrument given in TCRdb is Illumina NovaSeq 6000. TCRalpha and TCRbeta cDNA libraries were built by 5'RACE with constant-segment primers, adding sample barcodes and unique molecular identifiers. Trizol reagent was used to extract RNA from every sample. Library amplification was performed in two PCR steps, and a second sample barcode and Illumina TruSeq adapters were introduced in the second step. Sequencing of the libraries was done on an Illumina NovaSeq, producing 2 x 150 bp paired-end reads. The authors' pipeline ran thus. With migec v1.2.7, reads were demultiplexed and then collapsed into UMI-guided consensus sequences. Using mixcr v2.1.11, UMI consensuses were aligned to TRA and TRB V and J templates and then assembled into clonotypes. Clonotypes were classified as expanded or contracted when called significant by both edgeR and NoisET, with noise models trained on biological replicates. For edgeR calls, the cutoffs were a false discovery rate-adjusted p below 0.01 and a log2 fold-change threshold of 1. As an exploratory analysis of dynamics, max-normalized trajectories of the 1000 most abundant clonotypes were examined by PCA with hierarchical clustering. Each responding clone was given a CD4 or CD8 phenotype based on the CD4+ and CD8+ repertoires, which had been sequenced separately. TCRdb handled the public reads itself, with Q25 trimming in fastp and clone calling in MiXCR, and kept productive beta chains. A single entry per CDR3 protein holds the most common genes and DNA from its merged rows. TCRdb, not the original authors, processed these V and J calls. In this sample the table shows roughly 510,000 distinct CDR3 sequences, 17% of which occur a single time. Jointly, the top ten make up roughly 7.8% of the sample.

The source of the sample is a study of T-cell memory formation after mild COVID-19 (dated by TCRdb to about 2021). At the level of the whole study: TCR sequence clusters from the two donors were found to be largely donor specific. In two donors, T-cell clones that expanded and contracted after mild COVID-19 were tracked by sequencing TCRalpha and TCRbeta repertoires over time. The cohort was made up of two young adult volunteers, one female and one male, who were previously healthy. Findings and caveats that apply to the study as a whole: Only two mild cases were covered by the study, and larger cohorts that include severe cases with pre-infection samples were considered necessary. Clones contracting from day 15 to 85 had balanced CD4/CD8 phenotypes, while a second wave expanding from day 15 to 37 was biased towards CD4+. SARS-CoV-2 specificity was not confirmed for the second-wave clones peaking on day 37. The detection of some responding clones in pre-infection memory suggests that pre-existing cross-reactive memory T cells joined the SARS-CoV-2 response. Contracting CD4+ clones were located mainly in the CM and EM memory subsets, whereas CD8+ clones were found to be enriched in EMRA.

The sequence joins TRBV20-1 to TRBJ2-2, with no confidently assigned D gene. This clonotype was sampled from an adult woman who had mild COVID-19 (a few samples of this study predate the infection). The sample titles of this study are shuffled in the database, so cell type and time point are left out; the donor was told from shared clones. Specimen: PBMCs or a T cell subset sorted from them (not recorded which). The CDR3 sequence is CSCTLGNTGELFF. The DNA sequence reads TGCAGTTGCACTCTAGGGAACACCGGGGAGCTGTTTTTT.